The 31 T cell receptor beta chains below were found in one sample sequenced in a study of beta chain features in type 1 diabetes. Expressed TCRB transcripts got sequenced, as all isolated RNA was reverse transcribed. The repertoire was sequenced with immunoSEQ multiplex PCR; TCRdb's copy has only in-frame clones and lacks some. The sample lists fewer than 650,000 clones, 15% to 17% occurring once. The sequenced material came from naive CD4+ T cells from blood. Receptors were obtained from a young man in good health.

For the CDR3, the DNA is TGCGCCAGCAGTCCAAGGGAAGGTTGGGGCTACACCTTC. Its protein is CASSPREGWGYTF. The chain uses TRBV4-3 and TRBJ1-2, with D unclear. V was clipped by 6 bases and J by 8 bases, with 16 bases between them. This CDR3 comprises 13 residues. The germline gives CDR1 LGHNA, CDR2 YSLEER.

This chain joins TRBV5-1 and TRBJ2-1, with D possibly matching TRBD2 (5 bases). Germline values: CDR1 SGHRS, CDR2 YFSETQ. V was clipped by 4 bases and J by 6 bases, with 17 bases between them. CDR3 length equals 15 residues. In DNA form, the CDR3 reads TGCGCCAGCAGCCTGGAGGCAAAAAGAGCCAATGAGCAGTTCTTC. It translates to CASSLEAKRANEQFF.

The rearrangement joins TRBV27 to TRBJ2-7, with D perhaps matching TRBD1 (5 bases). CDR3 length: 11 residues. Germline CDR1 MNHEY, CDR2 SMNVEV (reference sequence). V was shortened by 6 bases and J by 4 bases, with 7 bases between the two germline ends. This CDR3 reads CASRQEYEQYF. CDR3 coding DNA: TGTGCCAGCAGACAGGAGTACGAGCAGTACTTC.

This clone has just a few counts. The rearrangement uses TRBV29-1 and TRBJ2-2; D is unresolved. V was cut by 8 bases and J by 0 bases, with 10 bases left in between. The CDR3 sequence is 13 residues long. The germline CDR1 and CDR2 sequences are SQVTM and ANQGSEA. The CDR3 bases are TGCAGCCTTGCCGAATCGAACACCGGGGAGCTGTTTTTT. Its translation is CSLAESNTGELFF.

CDR3 bases: TGTGCCAGCAGCCCCCGGGAAGGCGGCTACGAGCAGTACTTC. Translation: CASSPREGGYEQYF. V and J are TRBV7-2 and TRBJ2-7; a weak D match, TRBD2 (5 bases). Germline CDR1 and CDR2: SGHTA and FQGNSA. The CDR3 spans 14 residues. Trimming took off 5 bases at V and 3 bases at J, with 14 bases between the two ends.

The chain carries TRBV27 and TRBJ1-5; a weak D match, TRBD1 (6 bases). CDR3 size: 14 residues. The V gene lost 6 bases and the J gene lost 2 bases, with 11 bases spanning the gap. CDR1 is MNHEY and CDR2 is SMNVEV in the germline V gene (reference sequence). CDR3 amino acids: CASSRYRGNQPQHF. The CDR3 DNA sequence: TGTGCCAGCAGCCGCTACAGGGGCAATCAGCCCCAGCATTTT.

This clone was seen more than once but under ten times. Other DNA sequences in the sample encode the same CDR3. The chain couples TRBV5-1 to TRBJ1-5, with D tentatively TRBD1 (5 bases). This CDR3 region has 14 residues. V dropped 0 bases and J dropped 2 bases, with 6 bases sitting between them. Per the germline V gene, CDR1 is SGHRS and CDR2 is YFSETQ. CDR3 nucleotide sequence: TGCGCCAGCAGCTTGGAAGGGGGCAATCAGCCCCAGCATTTT. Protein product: CASSLEGGNQPQHF. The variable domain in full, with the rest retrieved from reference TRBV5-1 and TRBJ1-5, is KAGVTQTPRYLIKTRGQQVTLSCSPISGHRSVSWYQQTPGQGLQFLFEYFSETQRNKGNFPGRFSGRQFSNSRSEMNVSTLELGDSALYLCASSLEGGNQPQHFGDGTRLSIL.

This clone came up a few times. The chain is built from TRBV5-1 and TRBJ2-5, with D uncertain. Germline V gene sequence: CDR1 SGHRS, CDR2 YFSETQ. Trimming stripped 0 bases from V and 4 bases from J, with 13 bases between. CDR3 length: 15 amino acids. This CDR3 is CASSLVALNGETQYF. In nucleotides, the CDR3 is TGCGCCAGCAGCTTGGTGGCATTAAATGGAGAGACCCAGTACTTC.

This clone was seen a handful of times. CDR3 DNA: TGTGCCAGCAGCGGACAGGGGAGTGGACCTTACGAGCAGTACTTC. Its protein is CASSGQGSGPYEQYF. This chain connects TRBV9 to TRBJ2-7; 8 bases map to TRBD1. There are 15 residues in the CDR3. V was clipped by 3 bases and J by 4 bases; unmatched bases: 9. Germline-derived CDR1 and CDR2 are SGDLS and YYNGEE.

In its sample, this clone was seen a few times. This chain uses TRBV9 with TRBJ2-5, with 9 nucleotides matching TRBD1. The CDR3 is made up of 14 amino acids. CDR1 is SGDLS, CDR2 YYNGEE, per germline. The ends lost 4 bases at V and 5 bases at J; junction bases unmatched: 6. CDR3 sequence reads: CASSITGGEETQYF. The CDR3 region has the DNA TGTGCCAGCAGCATAACAGGGGGCGAGGAGACCCAGTACTTC.

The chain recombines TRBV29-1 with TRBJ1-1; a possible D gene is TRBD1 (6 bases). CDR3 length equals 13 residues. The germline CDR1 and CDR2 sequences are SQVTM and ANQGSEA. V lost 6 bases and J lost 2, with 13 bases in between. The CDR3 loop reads CSVRTALNTEAFF. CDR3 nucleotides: TGCAGCGTCCGGACAGCGTTAAACACTGAAGCTTTCTTT.

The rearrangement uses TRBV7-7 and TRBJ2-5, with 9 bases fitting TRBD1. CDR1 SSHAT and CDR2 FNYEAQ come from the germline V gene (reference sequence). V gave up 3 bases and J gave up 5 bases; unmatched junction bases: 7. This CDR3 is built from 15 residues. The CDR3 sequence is CASSLGDRAFETQYF. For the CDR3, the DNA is TGTGCCAGCAGCTTGGGGGACAGGGCATTCGAGACCCAGTACTTC.

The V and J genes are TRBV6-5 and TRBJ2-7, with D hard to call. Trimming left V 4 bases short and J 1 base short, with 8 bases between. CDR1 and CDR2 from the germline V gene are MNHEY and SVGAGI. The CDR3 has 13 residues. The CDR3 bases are TGTGCCAGCAGTTTGGGTCAGTCCTACGAGCAGTACTTC. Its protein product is CASSLGQSYEQYF.

CDR3: CASSLGFRGGLSYNEQFF. DNA for the CDR3: TGTGCCAGCAGCTTGGGATTCAGGGGAGGGTTGTCCTACAATGAGCAGTTCTTC. This chain links TRBV5-6 with TRBJ2-1; a weak D match, TRBD2 (7 bases). V dropped 0 bases and J dropped 1 base, with 17 bases sitting between them. CDR3 length: 18 amino acids. Germline assignment: CDR1 SGHDT and CDR2 YYEEEE.

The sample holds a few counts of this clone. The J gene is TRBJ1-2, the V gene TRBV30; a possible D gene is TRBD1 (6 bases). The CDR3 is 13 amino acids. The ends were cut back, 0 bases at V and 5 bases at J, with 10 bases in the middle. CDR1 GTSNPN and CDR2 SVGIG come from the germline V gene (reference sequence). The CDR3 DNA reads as TGTGCCTGGAGTGTGACAGGTCCTTATGGCTACACCTTC. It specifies CAWSVTGPYGYTF. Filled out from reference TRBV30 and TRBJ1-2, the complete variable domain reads SQTIHQWPATLVQPVGSPLSLECTVEGTSNPNLYWYRQAAGRGLQLLFYSVGIGQISSEVPQNLSASRPQDRQFILSSKKLLLSDSGFYLCAWSVTGPYGYTFGSGTRLTVV.

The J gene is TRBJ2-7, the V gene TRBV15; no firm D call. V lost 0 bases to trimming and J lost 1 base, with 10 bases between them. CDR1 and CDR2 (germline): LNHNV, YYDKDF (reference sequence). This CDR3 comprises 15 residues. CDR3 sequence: CATSRDTARSYEQYF. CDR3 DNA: TGTGCCACCAGCAGAGATACAGCCAGATCCTACGAGCAGTACTTC. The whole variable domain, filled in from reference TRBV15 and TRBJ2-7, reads DAMVIQNPRYQVTQFGKPVTLSCSQTLNHNVMYWYQQKSSQAPKLLFHYYDKDFNNEADTPDNFQSRRPNTSFCFLDIRSPGLGDTAMYLCATSRDTARSYEQYFGPGTRLTVT.

In DNA, the CDR3 is TGTGCCAGCAGCCGGGGACAGGGGGTGGCGGAGACCCAGTACTTC. Translated, it gives CASSRGQGVAETQYF. The chain carries TRBV28 and TRBJ2-5; 11 bases fit TRBD1. The CDR3 is 15 amino acids. V shed 6 bases, J shed 5 bases, and the junction held 8 bases outside the gene matches. Germline values: CDR1 MDHEN, CDR2 SYDVKM.

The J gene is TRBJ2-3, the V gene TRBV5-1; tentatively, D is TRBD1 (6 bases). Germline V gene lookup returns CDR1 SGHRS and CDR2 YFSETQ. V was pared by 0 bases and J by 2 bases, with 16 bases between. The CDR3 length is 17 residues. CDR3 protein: CASSLGPQGTPTDTQYF. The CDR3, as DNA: TGCGCCAGCAGCTTGGGACCTCAGGGGACCCCCACAGATACGCAGTATTTT.

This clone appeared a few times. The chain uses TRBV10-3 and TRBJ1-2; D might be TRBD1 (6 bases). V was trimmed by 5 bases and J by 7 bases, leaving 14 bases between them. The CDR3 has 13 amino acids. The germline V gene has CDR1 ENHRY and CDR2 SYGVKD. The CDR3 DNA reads TGTGCCATCAGTCCAACAAACAGGGCTGGCTACACCTTC. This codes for CAISPTNRAGYTF.

The CDR3 nucleotides are TGTGCCAGCTCACCGTTTAAAGGACCCAGGACGAACACTGAAGCTTTCTTT. This encodes CASSPFKGPRTNTEAFF. This chain joins TRBV18 and TRBJ1-1, with D unclear. This CDR3 is built from 17 residues. Trimming shortened V by 3 bases and J by 1 base, and 18 bases separated the two germline ends. Germline CDR1 KGHSH, CDR2 LQKENI.

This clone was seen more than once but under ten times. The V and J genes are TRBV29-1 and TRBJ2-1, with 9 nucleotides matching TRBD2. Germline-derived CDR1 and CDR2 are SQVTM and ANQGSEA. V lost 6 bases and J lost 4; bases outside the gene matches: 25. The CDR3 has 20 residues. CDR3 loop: CSVHTWTGTSNSLGYNEQFF. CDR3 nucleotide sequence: TGCAGCGTGCATACCTGGACCGGGACTAGCAATTCATTAGGGTACAATGAGCAGTTCTTC.

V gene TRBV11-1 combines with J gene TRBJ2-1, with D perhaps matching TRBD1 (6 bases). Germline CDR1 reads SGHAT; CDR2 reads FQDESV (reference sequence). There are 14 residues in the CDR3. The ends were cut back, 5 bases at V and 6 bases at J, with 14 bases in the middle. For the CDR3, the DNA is TGTGCCAGCAGCCCTGTGGGACAAACCAATGAGCAGTTCTTC. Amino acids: CASSPVGQTNEQFF.

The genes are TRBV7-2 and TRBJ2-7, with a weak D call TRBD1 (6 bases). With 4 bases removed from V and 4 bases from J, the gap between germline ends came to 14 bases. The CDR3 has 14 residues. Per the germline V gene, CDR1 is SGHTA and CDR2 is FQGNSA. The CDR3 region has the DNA TGTGCCAGCAGCTCGCAGGGGTCCTTGTACGAGCAGTACTTC. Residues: CASSSQGSLYEQYF.

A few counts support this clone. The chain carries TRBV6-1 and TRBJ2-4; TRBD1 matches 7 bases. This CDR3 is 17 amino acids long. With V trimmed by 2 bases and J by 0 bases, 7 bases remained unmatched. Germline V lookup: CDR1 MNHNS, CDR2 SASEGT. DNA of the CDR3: TGTGCCAGCAGTGAACGTGGACAGGCCCTAGCCAAAAACATTCAGTACTTC. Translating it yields CASSERGQALAKNIQYF.

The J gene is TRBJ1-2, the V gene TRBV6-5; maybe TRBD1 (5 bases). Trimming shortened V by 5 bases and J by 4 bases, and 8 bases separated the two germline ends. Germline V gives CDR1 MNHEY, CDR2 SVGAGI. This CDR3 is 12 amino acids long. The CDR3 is CASSGDSYGYTF. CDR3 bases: TGTGCCAGCAGTGGTGACAGCTATGGCTACACCTTC.

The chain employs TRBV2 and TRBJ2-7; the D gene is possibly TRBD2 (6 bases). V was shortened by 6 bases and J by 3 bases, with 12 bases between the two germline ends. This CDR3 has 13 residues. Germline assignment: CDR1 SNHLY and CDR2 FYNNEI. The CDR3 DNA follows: TGTGCCAGCAGATCGGACGGGAGCTACGAGCAGTACTTC. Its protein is CASRSDGSYEQYF.

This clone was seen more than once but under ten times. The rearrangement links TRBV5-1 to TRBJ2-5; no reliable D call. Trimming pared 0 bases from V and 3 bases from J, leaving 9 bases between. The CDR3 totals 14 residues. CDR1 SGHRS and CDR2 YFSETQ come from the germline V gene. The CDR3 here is CASSLEQKKETQYF. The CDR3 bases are TGCGCCAGCAGCTTGGAGCAGAAAAAAGAGACCCAGTACTTC.

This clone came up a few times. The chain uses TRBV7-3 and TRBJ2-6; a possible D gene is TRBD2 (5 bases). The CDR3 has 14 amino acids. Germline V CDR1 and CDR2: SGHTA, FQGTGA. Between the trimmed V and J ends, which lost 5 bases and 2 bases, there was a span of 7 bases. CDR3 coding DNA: TGTGCCAGCAGCCCCGGGGCTGGGGCCAACGTCCTGACTTTC. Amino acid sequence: CASSPGAGANVLTF. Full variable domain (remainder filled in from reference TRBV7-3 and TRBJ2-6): GAGVSQTPSNKVTEKGKYVELRCDPISGHTALYWYRQSLGQGPEFLIYFQGTGAADDSGLPNDRFFAVRPEGSVSTLKIQRTERGDSAVYLCASSPGAGANVLTFGAGSRLTVL.

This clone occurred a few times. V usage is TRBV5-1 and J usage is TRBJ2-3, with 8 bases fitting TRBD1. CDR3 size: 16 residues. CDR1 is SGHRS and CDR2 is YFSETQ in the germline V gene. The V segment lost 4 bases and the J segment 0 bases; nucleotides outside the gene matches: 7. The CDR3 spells CASSAGQASSTDTQYF. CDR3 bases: TGCGCCAGCAGCGCGGGACAGGCCTCGAGCACAGATACGCAGTATTTT. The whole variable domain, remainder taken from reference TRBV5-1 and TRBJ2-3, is KAGVTQTPRYLIKTRGQQVTLSCSPISGHRSVSWYQQTPGQGLQFLFEYFSETQRNKGNFPGRFSGRQFSNSRSEMNVSTLELGDSALYLCASSAGQASSTDTQYFGPGTRLTVL.

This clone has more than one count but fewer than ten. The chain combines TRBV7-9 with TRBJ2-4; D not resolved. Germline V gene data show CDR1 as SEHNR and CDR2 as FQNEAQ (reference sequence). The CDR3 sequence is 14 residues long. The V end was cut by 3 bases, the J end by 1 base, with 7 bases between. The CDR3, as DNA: TGTGCCAGCAGCTTGGTGGACGCCAAAAACATTCAGTACTTC. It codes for CASSLVDAKNIQYF.

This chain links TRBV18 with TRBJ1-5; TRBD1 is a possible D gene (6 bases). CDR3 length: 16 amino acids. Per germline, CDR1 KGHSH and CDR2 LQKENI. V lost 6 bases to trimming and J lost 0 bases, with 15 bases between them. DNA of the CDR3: TGTGCCAGCTCTCCGTCCGGGACAAATAGCAATCAGCCCCAGCATTTT. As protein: CASSPSGTNSNQPQHF.